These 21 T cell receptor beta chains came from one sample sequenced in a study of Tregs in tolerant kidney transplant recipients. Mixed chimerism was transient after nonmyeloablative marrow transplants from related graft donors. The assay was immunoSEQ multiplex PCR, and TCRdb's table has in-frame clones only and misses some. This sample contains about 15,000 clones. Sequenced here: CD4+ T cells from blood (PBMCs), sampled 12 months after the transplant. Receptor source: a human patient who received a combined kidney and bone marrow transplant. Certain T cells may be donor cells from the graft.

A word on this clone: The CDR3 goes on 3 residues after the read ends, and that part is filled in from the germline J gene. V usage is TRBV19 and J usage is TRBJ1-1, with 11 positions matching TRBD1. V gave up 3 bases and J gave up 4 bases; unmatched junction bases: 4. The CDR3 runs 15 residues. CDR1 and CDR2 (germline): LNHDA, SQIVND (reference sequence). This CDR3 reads CASSIPGQGATEAFF. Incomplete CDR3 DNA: TGTGCCAGTAGTATCCCCGGACAGGGGGCCACTGAA.

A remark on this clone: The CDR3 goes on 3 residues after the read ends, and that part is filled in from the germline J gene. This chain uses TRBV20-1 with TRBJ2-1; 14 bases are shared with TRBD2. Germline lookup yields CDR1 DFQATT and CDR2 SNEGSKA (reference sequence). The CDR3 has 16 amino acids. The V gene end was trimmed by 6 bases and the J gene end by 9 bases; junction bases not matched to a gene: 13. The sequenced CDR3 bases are TGCAGTGCCCTAACCGGGACTAGCGGGAGTTTAGGTGAG. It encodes CSALTGTSGSLGE. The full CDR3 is CSALTGTSGSLGEQFF.

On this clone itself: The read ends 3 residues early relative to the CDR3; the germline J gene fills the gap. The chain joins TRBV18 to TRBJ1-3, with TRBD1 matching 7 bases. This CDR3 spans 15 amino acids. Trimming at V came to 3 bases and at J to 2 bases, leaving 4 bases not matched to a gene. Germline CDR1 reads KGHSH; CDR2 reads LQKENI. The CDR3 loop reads CASSPITGAGNTIYF. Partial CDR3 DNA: TGTGCCAGCTCACCGATAACAGGGGCTGGAAACACC.

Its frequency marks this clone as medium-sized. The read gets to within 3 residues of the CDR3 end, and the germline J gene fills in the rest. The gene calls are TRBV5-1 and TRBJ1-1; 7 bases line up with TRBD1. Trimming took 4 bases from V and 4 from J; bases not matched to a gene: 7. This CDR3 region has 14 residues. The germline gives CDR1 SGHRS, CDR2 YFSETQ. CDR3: CASSDAQGTTEAFF. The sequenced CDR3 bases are TGCGCCAGCAGCGACGCACAGGGGACCACTGAA.

CDR3 sequence reads: CASSQTASRRASEQFF. The covered CDR3 bases are TGTGCCAGCAGCCAAACCGCCAGCAGGAGGGCAAGTGAG. This chain uses TRBV14 with TRBJ2-1, with a weak D call TRBD2 (6 bases). The CDR3 end is not reached by the read, which stops 3 residues before it; the germline J gene fills it in. CDR1 is SGHDN, CDR2 FVKESK, per germline. There are 16 residues in the CDR3. Trimming removed 2 bases at V and 9 bases at J, with 20 bases between.

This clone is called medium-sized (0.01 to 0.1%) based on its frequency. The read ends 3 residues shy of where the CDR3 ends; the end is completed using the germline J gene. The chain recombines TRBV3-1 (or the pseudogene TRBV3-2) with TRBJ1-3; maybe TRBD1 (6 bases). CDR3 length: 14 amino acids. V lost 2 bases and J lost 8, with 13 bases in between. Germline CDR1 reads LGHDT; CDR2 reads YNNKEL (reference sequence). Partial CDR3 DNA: TGTGCCAGCAGCCAAATAGACAGGACGGACACC. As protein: CASSQIDRTDT. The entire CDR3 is CASSQIDRTDTIYF.

The CDR3 bases that were read are TGTGCCAGCTCACCAAGGCAGGGGGTCATCTCCTACAATGAG. Translated, it gives CASSPRQGVISYNE. The full CDR3 is CASSPRQGVISYNEQFF. The rearrangement uses TRBV18 and TRBJ2-1; 7 bases are a match to TRBD1. The read stops 3 residues short of the end of the CDR3; the missing end is completed from the germline J gene. Germline V gene sequence: CDR1 KGHSH, CDR2 LQKENI. CDR3 length: 17 residues. Trimming at V came to 2 bases and at J to 0 bases, leaving 7 bases not matched to a gene.

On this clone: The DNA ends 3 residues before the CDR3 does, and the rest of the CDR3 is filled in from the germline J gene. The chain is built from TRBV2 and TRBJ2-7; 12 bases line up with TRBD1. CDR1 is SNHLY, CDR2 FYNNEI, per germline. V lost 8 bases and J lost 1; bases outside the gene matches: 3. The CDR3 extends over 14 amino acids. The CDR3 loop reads CASGGQGASYEQYF. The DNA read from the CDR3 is TGTGCCAGCGGGGGACAGGGGGCTTCCTACGAG.

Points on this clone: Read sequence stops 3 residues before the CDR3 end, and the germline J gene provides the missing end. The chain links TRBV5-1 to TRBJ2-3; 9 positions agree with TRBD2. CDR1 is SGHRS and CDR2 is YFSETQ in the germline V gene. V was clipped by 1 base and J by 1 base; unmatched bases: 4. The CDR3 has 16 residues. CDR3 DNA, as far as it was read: TGCGCCAGCAGCTTGACGACTAGCGGCCGCACAGATACG. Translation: CASSLTTSGRTDT. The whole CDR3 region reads CASSLTTSGRTDTQYF. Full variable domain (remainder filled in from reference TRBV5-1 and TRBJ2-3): KAGVTQTPRYLIKTRGQQVTLSCSPISGHRSVSWYQQTPGQGLQFLFEYFSETQRNKGNFPGRFSGRQFSNSRSEMNVSTLELGDSALYLCASSLTTSGRTDTQYFGPGTRLTVL.

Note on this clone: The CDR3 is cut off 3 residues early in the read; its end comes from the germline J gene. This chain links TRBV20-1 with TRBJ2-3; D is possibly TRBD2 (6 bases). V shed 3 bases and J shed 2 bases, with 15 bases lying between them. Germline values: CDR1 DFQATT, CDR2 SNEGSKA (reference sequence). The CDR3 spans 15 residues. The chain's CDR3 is CSASRGMLVTDTQYF. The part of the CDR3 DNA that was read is TGCAGTGCTAGTCGGGGGATGTTGGTCACAGATACG.

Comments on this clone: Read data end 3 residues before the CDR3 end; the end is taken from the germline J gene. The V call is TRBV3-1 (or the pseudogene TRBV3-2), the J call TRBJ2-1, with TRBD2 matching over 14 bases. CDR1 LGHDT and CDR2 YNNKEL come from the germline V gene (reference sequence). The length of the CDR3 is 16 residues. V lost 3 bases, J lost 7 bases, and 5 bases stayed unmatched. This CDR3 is CASSHGTSGRSNEQFF. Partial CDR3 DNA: TGTGCCAGCAGCCATGGGACTAGCGGGAGAAGTAATGAG.

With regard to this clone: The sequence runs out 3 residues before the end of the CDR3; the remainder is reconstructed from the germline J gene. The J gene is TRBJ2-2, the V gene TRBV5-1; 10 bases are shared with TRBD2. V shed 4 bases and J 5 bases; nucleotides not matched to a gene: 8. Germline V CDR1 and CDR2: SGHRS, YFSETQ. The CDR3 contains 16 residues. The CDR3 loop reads CASSPQTSGLTGELFF. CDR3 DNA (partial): TGCGCCAGCAGCCCGCAGACTAGCGGGTTAACCGGGGAG.

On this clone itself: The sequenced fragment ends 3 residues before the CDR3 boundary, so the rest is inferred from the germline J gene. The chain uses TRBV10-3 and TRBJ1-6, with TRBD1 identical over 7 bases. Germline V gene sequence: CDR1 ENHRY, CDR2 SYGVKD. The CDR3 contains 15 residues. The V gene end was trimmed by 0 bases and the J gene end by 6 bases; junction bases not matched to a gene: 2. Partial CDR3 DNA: TGTGCCATCAGTGAGTCGGGACAGACTAATTCACCC. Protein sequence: CAISESGQTNSP. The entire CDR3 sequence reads CAISESGQTNSPLHF.

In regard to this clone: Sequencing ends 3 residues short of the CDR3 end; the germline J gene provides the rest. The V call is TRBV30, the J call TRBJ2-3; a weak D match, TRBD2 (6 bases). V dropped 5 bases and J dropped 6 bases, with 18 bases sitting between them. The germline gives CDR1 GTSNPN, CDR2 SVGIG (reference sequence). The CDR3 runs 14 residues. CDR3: CAWGDSSGVDTQYF. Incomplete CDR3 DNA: TGTGCCTGGGGGGACTCCTCAGGTGTGGATACG.

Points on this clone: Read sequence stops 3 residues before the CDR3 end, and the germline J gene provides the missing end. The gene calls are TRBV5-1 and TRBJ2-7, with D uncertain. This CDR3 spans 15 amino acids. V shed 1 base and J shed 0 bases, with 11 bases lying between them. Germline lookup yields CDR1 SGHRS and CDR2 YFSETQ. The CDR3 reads CASSLFGGSSYEQYF. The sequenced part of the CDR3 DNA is TGCGCCAGCAGCTTGTTTGGCGGAAGCTCCTACGAG.

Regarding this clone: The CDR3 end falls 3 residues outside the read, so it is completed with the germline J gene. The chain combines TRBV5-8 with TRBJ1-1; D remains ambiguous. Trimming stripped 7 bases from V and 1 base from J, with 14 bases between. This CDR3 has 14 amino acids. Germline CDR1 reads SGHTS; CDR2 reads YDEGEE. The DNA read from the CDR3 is TGTGCCAGCTCGCTTGGCAGGCCGAACACTGAA. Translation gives CASSLGRPNTE. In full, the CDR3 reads CASSLGRPNTEAFF.

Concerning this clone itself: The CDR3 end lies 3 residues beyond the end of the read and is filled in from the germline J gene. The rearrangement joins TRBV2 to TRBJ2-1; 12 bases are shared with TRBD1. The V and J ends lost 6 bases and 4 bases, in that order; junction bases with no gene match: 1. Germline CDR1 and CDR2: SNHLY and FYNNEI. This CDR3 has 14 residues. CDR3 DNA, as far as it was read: TGTGCCAGCAGGGGACAGGGGGCTTACAATGAG. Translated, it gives CASRGQGAYNE. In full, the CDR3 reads CASRGQGAYNEQFF.

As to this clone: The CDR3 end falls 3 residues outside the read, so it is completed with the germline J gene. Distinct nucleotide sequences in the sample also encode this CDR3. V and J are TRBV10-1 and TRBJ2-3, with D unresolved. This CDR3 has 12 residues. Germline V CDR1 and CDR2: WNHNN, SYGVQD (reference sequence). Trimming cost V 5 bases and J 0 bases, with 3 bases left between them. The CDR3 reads CASSYSTDTQYF. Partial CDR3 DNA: TGCGCCAGCAGTTATAGCACAGATACG.

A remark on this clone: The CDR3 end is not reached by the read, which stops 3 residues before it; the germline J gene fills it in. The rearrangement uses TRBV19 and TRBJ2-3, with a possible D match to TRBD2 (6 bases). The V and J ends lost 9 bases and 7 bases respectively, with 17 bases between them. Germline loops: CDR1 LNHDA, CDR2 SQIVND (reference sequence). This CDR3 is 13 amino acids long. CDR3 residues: CASASSGKNTQYF. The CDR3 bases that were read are TGTGCCAGCGCAAGTAGCGGCAAAAATACG.

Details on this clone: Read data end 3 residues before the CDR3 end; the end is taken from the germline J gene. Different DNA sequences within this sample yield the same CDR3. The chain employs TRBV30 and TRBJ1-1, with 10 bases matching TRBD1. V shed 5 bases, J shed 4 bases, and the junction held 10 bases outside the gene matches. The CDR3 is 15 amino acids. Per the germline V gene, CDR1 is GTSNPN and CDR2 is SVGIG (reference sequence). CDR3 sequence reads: CAWWRTGTGATEAFF. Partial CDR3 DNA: TGTGCCTGGTGGAGGACCGGGACAGGGGCCACTGAA.

The part of the CDR3 DNA that was read is TGTGCCAGCAGTTTAGGAGGCGGGAGGGCCTACAATGAG. This encodes CASSLGGGRAYNE. The whole CDR3 sequence is CASSLGGGRAYNEQFF. The V call is TRBV27, the J call TRBJ2-1; TRBD2 matches 9 bases. The read ends 3 residues shy of where the CDR3 ends; the end is completed using the germline J gene. The CDR3 has 16 residues. From germline, CDR1 is MNHEY and CDR2 SMNVEV (reference sequence). The ends lost 2 bases at V and 2 bases at J; junction bases unmatched: 4.